The 6 T cell receptor beta chains reported below all come from one sample, sequenced in a study of a mutant IDH1 vaccine in newly diagnosed glioma. Time point reported: baseline, week 1 (first vaccination visit). Treatment in this sample: pre-vaccination baseline after standard-of-care therapy. TCRdb's table, derived via immunoSEQ multiplex PCR, lists solely in-frame clones and lacks some. The sample has about 59,000 clones; approximately 92% are singletons. Sequences were derived from PBMCs, sampled from a glioma patient treated with radiotherapy, temozolomide or both. Every receptor here comes from a man over 45 with glioma.

The chain is built from TRBV6-5 and TRBJ1-1; TRBD1 might be the D (5 bases). The CDR3 sequence is 11 residues long. V was clipped by 2 bases and J by 9 bases, with 7 bases between them. Germline V gene data show CDR1 as MNHEY and CDR2 as SVGAGI. DNA for the CDR3: TGTGCCAGCAGTTACACAGGAAAAGCTTTCTTT. Amino acid sequence: CASSYTGKAFF.

The V call is TRBV5-3, the J call TRBJ1-6, with 8 nucleotides matching TRBD1. TRBV5-3 is recorded as an ORF, its role being uncertain. V gave up 2 bases and J gave up 8 bases; unmatched junction bases: 12. The CDR3 totals 17 residues. Here the CDR3 reads CARSFEAHGTGDSPLHF. The CDR3 bases are TGTGCCAGAAGCTTCGAGGCCCACGGGACAGGAGATTCACCCCTCCACTTT.

This chain uses TRBV4-1 with TRBJ1-6, with D unresolved. V was shortened by 0 bases and J by 1 base, with 7 bases between the two germline ends. The V gene's germline CDR1 is MGHRA and CDR2 YSYEKL. The CDR3 is 16 residues long. CDR3 sequence: CASSQEGQSYNSPLHF. The CDR3 region has the DNA TGCGCCAGCAGCCAAGAAGGCCAGTCCTATAATTCACCCCTCCACTTT.

This rearrangement joins TRBV27 to TRBJ2-7, with 7 bases that match TRBD1. The CDR3 is 15 residues long. With V trimmed by 3 bases and J by 0 bases, 5 bases remained unmatched. CDR1 is MNHEY, CDR2 SMNVEV, per germline (reference sequence). The CDR3 spells CASSLTGLNSYEQYF. The CDR3 nucleotides read TGTGCCAGCAGTTTGACAGGGCTTAACTCCTACGAGCAGTACTTC.

Details on this clone: This CDR3 is also generated by other DNA sequences in the sample. The chain combines TRBV6-1 with TRBJ2-3; maybe TRBD1 (6 bases). This CDR3 spans 15 amino acids. Germline-derived CDR1 and CDR2 are MNHNS and SASEGT. V shed 6 bases and J shed 0 bases, with 13 bases lying between them. The CDR3 sequence: CASRGRTASTDTQYF. The CDR3 coding sequence is TGTGCCAGCAGAGGCAGGACAGCCAGCACAGATACGCAGTATTTT.

This clone occurred once. The rearrangement joins TRBV28 to TRBJ1-1; D possibly corresponds to TRBD1 (5 bases). The CDR3 extends over 19 amino acids. CDR1 and CDR2 (germline): MDHEN, SYDVKM. V was shortened by 2 bases and J by 0 bases, with 22 bases between the two germline ends. Here the CDR3 reads CASSLMGGGFAGMNTEAFF. CDR3 DNA sequence: TGTGCCAGCAGTTTAATGGGGGGGGGATTTGCGGGGATGAACACTGAAGCTTTCTTT. Using reference TRBV28 and TRBJ1-1 for the parts outside the CDR3, the full variable domain is DVKVTQSSRYLVKRTGEKVFLECVQDMDHENMFWYRQDPGLGLRLIYFSYDVKMKEKGDIPEGYSVSREKKERFSLILESASTNQTSMYLCASSLMGGGFAGMNTEAFFGQGTRLTVV.